What follows are 11 T cell receptor beta chains derived from one specimen sequenced in a study of shared clonotypes between healthy human individuals. The repertoire was sequenced with immunoSEQ multiplex PCR; TCRdb's copy has only in-frame clones and lacks some. The sample includes around 2,000,000 clones, approximately 95% seen only once; the top ten take under 1.5%. CD45RO-negative CD8 cells positively selected for CCR7 made up the naive population, which excluded terminally differentiated effector memory CD45RA+ cells. Material: naive CD8+ T cells sorted from blood. The receptors originated from a man between 18 and 35 years old in good health.

V and J are TRBV7-9 and TRBJ1-2, with D perhaps matching TRBD1 (5 bases). Germline lookup yields CDR1 SEHNR and CDR2 FQNEAQ (reference sequence). This CDR3 is built from 14 residues. V was clipped by 1 base and J by 7 bases, with 13 bases between them. Here the CDR3 reads CASSLEAGTGGYTF. CDR3 bases: TGTGCCAGCAGCTTAGAAGCAGGGACCGGTGGCTACACCTTC.

V gene TRBV2 combines with J gene TRBJ2-1, with 9 bases aligning to TRBD2. In germline, CDR1 is SNHLY, CDR2 FYNNEI. The CDR3 spans 17 residues. Trimming at V came to 6 bases and at J to 4 bases, leaving 13 bases not matched to a gene. The CDR3 DNA is TGTGCCAGCAGGGAGCCCTTAGCGGGAGTGAGGTACAATGAGCAGTTCTTC. Translated, it gives CASREPLAGVRYNEQFF. The full variable domain, with the rest looked up from reference TRBV2 and TRBJ2-1, is EPEVTQTPSHQVTQMGQEVILRCVPISNHLYFYWYRQILGQKVEFLVSFYNNEISEKSEIFDDQFSVERPDGSNFTLKIRSTKLEDSAMYFCASREPLAGVRYNEQFFGPGTRLTVL.

The CDR3 loop is CASSPIALEGLGTNEKLFF. CDR3 coding DNA: TGTGCCAGCAGCCCCATCGCGTTGGAGGGTCTGGGGACTAATGAAAAACTGTTTTTT. The V and J genes are TRBV5-6 and TRBJ1-4, with D unresolved. This CDR3 region has 19 residues. Germline V CDR1 and CDR2: SGHDT, YYEEEE. V lost 4 bases and J 2 bases, leaving 24 bases between the germline ends.

The CDR3 sequence is CASHPGSDREGPGNQPQHF. The CDR3 DNA is TGTGCCAGCCACCCTGGGTCGGACAGGGAAGGGCCTGGCAATCAGCCCCAGCATTTT. This chain joins TRBV2 and TRBJ1-5, with 8 bases aligning to TRBD1. V lost 8 bases to trimming and J lost 2 bases; unmatched junction nucleotides: 20. In germline, CDR1 is SNHLY, CDR2 FYNNEI. This CDR3 has 19 residues.

For the CDR3, the DNA is TGTGCCAGCAGCCCAGGGGATTTCACTGGAAACACCATATATTTT. Translation: CASSPGDFTGNTIYF. The J gene is TRBJ1-3, the V gene TRBV9; D possibly corresponds to TRBD1 (6 bases). Germline-derived CDR1 and CDR2 are SGDLS and YYNGEE. Trimming removed 4 bases from V and 2 bases from J, with 13 bases in between. The CDR3 covers 15 residues.

This sequence joins TRBV4-1 and TRBJ1-5, with D unresolved. From germline, CDR1 is MGHRA and CDR2 YSYEKL. The CDR3 consists of 15 residues. V lost 4 bases and J 4 bases, leaving 14 bases between the germline ends. The CDR3 loop is CASSLLRAENQPQHF. The CDR3 coding sequence is TGCGCCAGCAGCCTCCTCCGGGCAGAGAATCAGCCCCAGCATTTT.

This chain uses TRBV15 with TRBJ1-2, with D uncertain. Germline V gene data show CDR1 as LNHNV and CDR2 as YYDKDF (reference sequence). The CDR3 runs 14 residues. Deletions cut 0 bases from V and 8 bases from J, with 13 bases between. CDR3 amino acids: CATSREESLWGYTF. Here the CDR3 DNA reads TGTGCCACCAGCAGAGAGGAGAGCCTCTGGGGCTACACCTTC.

V usage is TRBV5-1 and J usage is TRBJ2-1, with TRBD1 matching over 7 bases. J was trimmed by 10 bases and V by 4 bases; bases with no gene match: 5. The germline V gene encodes CDR1 SGHRS and CDR2 YFSETQ. This CDR3 region has 12 residues. For the CDR3, the DNA is TGCGCCAGCAGCCCAGGGGGAGAAGAGCAGTTCTTC. It specifies CASSPGGEEQFF.

This sequence joins TRBV6-6 and TRBJ2-7, with 8 bases fitting TRBD1. V lost 4 bases to trimming and J lost 5 bases; unmatched junction nucleotides: 7. Germline lookup yields CDR1 MNHNY and CDR2 SVGAGI (reference sequence). This CDR3 region has 14 residues. The CDR3 DNA reads as TGTGCCAGCAGTTTCCAGACAGGGGTCGACGAGCAGTACTTC. It encodes CASSFQTGVDEQYF.

The chain couples TRBV4-1 to TRBJ2-2, with 8 bases lining up with TRBD1. Germline CDR1 MGHRA, CDR2 YSYEKL. CDR3 length: 15 residues. J lost 1 base, V lost 5 bases, and 3 bases had no gene match. This CDR3 reads CASSSDRENTGELFF. Here the CDR3 DNA reads TGCGCCAGCAGCTCGGACAGGGAGAACACCGGGGAGCTGTTTTTT.

The V and J genes are TRBV11-2 and TRBJ2-2; 10 nucleotides line up with TRBD1. Looked up from germline, CDR1 is SGHAT and CDR2 is FQNNGV. V shed 6 bases and J 4 bases; nucleotides not matched to a gene: 11. The CDR3 is made up of 17 amino acids. As DNA, the CDR3 is TGTGCCAGCAGAGTCACCCCGGGACAGGGGATCACCGGGGAGCTGTTTTTT. It encodes CASRVTPGQGITGELFF.